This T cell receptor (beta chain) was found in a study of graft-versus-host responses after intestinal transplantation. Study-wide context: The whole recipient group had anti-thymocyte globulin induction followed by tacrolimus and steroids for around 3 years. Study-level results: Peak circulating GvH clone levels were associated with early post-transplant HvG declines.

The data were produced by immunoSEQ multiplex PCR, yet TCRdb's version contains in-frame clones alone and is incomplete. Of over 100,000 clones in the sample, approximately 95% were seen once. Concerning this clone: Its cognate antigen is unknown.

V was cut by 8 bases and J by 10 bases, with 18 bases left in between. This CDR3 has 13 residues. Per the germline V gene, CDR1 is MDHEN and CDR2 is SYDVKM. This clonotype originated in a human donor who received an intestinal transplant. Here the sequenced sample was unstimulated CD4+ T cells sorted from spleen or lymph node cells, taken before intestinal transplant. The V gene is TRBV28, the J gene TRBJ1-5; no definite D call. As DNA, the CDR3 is TGTGCCAGCTACGACAATCGAGGAGACCCCCAGCATTTT. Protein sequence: CASYDNRGDPQHF.